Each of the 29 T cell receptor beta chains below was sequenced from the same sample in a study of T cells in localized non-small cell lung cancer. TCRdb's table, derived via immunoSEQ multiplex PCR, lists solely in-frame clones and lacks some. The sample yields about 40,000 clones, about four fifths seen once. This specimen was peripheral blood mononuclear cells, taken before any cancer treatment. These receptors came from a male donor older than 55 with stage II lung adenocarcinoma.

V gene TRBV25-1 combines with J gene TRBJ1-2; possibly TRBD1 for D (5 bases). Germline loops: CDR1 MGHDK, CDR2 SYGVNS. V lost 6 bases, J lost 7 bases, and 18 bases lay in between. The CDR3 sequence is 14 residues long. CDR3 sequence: CASRGGSTLGGYTF. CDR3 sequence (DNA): TGTGCCAGCAGGGGGGGATCTACCTTGGGTGGCTACACCTTC.

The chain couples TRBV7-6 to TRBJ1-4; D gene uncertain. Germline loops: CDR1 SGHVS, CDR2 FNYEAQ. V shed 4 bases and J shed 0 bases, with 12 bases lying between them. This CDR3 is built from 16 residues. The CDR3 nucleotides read TGTGCCAGCAGCTCGTGGTTAAGTGCAACTAATGAAAAACTGTTTTTT. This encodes CASSSWLSATNEKLFF. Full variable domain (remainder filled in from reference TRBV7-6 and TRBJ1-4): GAGVSQSPRYKVTKRGQDVALRCDPISGHVSLYWYRQALGQGPEFLTYFNYEAQQDKSGLPNDRFSAERPEGSISTLTIQRTEQRDSAMYRCASSSWLSATNEKLFFGSGTQLSVL.

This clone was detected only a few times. The CDR3 sequence is CASSQLGSYNEQFF. For the CDR3, the DNA is TGCGCCAGCAGCCAACTGGGGTCCTACAATGAGCAGTTCTTC. V usage is TRBV4-1 and J usage is TRBJ2-1; no reliable D call. Trimming shortened V by 2 bases and J by 1 base, and 6 bases separated the two germline ends. Looked up from germline, CDR1 is MGHRA and CDR2 is YSYEKL. The CDR3 sequence is 14 residues long.

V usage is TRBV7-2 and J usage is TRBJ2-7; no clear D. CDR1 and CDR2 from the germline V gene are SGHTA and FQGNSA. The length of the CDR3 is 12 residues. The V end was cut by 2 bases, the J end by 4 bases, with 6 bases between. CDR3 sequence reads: CASSLSRYEQYF. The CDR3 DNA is TGTGCCAGCAGCTTAAGTCGGTACGAGCAGTACTTC.

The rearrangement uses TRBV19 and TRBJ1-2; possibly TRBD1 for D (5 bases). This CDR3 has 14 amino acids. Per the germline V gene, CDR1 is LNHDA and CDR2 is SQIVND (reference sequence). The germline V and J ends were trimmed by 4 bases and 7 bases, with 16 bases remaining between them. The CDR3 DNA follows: TGTGCCAGTAGTAAACAGGAGAACGGTCGTGGCTACACCTTC. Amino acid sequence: CASSKQENGRGYTF.

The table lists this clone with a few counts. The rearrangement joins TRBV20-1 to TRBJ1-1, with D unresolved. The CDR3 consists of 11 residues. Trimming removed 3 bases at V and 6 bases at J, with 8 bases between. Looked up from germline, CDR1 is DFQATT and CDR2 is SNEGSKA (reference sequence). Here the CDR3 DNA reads TGCAGTGCTAGTACGAGGGCTGAAGCTTTCTTT. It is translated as CSASTRAEAFF.

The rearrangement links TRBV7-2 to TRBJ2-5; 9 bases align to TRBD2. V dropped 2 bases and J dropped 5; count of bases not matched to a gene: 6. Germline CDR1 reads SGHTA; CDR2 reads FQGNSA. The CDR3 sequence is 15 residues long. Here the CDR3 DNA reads TGTGCCAGCAGCTTATCTAGCGGGGCACGGGAGACCCAGTACTTC. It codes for CASSLSSGARETQYF.

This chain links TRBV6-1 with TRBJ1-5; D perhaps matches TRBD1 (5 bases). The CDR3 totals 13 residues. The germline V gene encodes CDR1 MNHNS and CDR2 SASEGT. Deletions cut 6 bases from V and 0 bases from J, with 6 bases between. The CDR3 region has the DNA TGTGCCAGCAGGACAGATAGCAATCAGCCCCAGCATTTT. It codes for CASRTDSNQPQHF.

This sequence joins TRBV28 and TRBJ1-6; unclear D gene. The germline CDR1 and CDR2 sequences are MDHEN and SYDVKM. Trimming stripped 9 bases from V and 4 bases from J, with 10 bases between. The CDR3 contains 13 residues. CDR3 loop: CASLRGYNSPLHF. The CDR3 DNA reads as TGTGCCAGTTTACGCGGGTATAATTCACCCCTCCACTTT.

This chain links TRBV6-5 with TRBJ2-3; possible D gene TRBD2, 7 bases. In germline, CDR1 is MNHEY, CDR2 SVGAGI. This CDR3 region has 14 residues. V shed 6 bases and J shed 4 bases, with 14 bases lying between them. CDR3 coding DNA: TGTGCCAGCAGCCCCCCGGGGGGCGCAGATACGCAGTATTTT. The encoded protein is CASSPPGGADTQYF.

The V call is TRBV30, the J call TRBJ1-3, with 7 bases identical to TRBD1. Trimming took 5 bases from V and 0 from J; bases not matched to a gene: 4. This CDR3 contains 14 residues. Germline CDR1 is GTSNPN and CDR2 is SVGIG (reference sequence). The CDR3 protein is CAWGTAFSGNTIYF. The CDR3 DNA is TGTGCCTGGGGGACAGCTTTCTCTGGAAACACCATATATTTT.

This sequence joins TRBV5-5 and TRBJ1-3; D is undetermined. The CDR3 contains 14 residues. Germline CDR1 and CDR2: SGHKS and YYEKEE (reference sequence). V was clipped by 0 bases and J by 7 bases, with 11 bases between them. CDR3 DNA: TGTGCCAGCAGCTTGGCTATGTGGTGGAACACCATATATTTT. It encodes CASSLAMWWNTIYF.

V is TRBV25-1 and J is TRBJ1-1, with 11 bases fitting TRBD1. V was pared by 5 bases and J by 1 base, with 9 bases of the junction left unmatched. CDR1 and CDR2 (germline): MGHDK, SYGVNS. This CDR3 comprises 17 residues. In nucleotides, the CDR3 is TGTGCCAGCAGTTCCAAGAAGGGACAGGGGGAGAACACTGAAGCTTTCTTT. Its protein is CASSSKKGQGENTEAFF.

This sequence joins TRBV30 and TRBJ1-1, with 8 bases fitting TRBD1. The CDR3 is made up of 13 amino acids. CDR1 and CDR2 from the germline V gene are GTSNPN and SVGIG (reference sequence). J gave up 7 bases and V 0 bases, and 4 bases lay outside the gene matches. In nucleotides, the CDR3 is TGTGCCTGGAGTGTCAGGGGGCGGATTGAAGCTTTCTTT. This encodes CAWSVRGRIEAFF.

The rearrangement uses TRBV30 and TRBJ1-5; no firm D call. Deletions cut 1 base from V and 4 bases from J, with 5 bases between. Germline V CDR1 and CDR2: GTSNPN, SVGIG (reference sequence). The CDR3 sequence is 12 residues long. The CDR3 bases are TGTGCCTGGAGTGCCTTAAATCAGCCCCAGCATTTT. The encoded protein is CAWSALNQPQHF.

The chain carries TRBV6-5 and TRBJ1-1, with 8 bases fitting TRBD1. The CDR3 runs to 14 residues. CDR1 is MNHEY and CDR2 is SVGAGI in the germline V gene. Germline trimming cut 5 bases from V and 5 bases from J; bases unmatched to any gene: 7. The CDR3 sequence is CASSRGQGTTEAFF. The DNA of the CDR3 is TGTGCCAGCAGTCGCGGACAGGGTACAACTGAAGCTTTCTTT.

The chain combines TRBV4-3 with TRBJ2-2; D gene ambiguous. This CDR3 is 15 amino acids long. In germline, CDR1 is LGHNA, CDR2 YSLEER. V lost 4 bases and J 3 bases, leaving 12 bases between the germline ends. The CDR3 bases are TGCGCCAGCAGCCTCTACCTTATAGACACCGGGGAGCTGTTTTTT. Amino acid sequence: CASSLYLIDTGELFF.

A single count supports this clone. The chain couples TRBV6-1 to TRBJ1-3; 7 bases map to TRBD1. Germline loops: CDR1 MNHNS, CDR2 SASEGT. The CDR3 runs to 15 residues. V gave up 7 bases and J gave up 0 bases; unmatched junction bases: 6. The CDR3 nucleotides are TGTGCCAGCACCAGGCAGGGGGGCTCTGGAAACACCATATATTTT. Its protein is CASTRQGGSGNTIYF.

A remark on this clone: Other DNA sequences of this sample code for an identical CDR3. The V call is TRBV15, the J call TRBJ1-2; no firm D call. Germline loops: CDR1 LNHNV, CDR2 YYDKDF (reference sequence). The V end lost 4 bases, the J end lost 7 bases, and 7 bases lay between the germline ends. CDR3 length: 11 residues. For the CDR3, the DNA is TGTGCCACCAGCAAGGGCTCTGGCTACACCTTC. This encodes CATSKGSGYTF.

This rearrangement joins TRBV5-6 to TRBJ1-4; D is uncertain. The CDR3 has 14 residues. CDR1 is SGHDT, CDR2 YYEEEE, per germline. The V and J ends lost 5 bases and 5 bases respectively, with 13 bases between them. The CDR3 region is CASRTWGGNEKLFF. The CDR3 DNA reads TGTGCCAGCAGAACCTGGGGAGGGAATGAAAAACTGTTTTTT.

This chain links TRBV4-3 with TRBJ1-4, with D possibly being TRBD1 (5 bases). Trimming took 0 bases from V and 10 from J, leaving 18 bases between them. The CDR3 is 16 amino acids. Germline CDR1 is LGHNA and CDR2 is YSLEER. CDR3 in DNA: TGCGCCAGCAGCCAAGATCACACTCCCTCCGGGGGAAAACTGTTTTTT. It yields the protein CASSQDHTPSGGKLFF.

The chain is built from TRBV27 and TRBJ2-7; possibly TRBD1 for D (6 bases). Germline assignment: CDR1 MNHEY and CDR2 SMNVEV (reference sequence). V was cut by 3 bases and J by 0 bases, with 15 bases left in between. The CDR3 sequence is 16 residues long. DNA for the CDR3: TGTGCCAGCAGTTTCAAGCGGCAGGGGCCCTCCTACGAGCAGTACTTC. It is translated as CASSFKRQGPSYEQYF.

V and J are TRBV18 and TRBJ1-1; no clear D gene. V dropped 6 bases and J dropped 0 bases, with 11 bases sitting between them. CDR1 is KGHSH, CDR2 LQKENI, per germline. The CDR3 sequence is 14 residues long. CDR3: CASSKAAMNTEAFF. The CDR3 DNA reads TGTGCCAGCTCGAAGGCGGCCATGAACACTGAAGCTTTCTTT.

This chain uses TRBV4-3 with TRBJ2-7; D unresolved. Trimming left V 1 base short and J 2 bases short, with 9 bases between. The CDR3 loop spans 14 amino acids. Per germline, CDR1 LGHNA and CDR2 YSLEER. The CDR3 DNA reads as TGCGCCAGCAGCCAAGTTGAAGGACCCTACGAGCAGTACTTC. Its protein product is CASSQVEGPYEQYF.

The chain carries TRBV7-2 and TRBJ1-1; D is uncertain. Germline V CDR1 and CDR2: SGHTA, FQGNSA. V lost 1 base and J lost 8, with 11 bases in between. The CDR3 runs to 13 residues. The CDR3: CASSLVVSSEAFF. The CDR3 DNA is TGTGCCAGCAGCTTAGTGGTATCTAGCGAAGCTTTCTTT.

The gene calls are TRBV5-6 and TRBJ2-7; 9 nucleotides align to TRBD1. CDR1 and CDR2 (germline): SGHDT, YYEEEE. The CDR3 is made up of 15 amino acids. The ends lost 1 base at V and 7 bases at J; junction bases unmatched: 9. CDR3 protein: CASSLLSLQGAEQYF. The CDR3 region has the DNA TGTGCCAGCAGCTTGTTGTCACTACAGGGGGCAGAGCAGTACTTC.

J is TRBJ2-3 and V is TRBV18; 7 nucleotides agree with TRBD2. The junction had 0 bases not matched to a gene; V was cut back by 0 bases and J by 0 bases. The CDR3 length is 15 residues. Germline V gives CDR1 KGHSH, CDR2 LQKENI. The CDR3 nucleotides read TGTGCCAGCTCACCACCGGGAGGGAGCACAGATACGCAGTATTTT. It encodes CASSPPGGSTDTQYF.

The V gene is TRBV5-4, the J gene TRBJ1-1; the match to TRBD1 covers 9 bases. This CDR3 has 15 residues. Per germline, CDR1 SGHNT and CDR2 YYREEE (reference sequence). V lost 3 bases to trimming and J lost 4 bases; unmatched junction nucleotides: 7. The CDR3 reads CASSWGQGRVTEAFF. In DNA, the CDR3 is TGTGCCAGCAGCTGGGGACAGGGAAGGGTCACTGAAGCTTTCTTT.

The CDR3 DNA is TGCGCCAGCAGCCAAGAGGGGGGCGGCGGGAGGCAGGAGACCCAGTACTTC. Its translation is CASSQEGGGGRQETQYF. V is TRBV4-1 and J is TRBJ2-5, with 8 bases identical to TRBD2. V shed 0 bases, J shed 5 bases, and the junction held 11 bases outside the gene matches. The length of the CDR3 is 17 residues. The V gene's germline CDR1 is MGHRA and CDR2 YSYEKL.